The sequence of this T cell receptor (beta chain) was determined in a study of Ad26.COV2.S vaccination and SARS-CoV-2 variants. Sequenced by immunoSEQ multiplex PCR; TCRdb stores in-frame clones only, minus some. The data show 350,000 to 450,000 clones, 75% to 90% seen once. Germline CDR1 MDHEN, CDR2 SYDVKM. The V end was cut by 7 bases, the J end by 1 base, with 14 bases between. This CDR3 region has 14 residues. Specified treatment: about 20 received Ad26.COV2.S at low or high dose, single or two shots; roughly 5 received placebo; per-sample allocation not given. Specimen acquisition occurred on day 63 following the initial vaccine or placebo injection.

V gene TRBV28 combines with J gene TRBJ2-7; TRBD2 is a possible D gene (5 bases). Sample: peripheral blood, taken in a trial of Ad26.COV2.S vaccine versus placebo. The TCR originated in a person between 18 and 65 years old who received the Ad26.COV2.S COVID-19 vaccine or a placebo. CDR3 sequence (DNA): TGTGCCAGCACCCCTTCGGCGGGTTCCTACGAGCAGTACTTC. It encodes CASTPSAGSYEQYF.